This TCR beta chain was identified during a study of OX40 agonist ivuxolimab in advanced cancers. Germline loops: CDR1 SGHAT, CDR2 FQDESV (reference sequence). With 2 bases removed from V and 3 bases from J, the gap between germline ends came to 11 bases. There are 14 residues in the CDR3. Measured with immunoSEQ multiplex PCR; TCRdb has only the in-frame clones, and not every one. The sample consists of about 70,000 clones, about three quarters of them appearing once. Sequences were derived from CD4+ or CD8+ T cells sorted from blood, sampled in a trial of the OX40 agonist ivuxolimab. The clonotype comes from an adult with an advanced solid tumor such as melanoma, head and neck, liver or kidney cancer. The chain has TRBV11-1 and TRBJ2-7; tentatively, D is TRBD1 or TRBD2 (5 bases each). CDR3 protein: CASSLFGASYEQYF. DNA of the CDR3: TGTGCCAGCAGCTTATTCGGGGCAAGCTACGAGCAGTACTTC.